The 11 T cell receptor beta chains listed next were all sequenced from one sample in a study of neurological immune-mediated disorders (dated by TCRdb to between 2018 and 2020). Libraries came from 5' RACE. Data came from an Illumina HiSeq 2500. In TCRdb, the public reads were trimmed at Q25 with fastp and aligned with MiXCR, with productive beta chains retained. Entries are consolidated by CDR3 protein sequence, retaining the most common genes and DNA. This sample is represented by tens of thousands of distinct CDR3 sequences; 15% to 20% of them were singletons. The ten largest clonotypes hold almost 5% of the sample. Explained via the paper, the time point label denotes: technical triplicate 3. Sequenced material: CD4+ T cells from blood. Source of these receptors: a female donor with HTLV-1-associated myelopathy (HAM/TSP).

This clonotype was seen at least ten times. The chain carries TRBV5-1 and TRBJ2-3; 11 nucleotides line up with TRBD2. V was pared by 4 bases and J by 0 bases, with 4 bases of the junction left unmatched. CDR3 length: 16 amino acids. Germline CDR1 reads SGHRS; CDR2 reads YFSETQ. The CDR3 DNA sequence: TGCGCCAGCAGCCCGGGACTAGCGGCTAGCACAGATACGCAGTATTTT. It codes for CASSPGLAASTDTQYF.

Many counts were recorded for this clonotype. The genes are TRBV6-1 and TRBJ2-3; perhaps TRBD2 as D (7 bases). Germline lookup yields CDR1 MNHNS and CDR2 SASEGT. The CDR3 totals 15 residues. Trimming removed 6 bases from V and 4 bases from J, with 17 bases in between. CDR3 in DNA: TGTGCCAGCAGGGGGGGGCTAGCGAGGTCAGATACGCAGTATTTT. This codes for CASRGGLARSDTQYF.

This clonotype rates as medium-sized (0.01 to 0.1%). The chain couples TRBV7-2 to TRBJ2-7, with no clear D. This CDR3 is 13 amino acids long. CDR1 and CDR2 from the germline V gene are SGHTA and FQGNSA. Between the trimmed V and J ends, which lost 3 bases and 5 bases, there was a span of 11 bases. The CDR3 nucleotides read TGTGCCAGCAGCTTCCAGCTTCCGGACGAGCAGTACTTC. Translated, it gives CASSFQLPDEQYF.

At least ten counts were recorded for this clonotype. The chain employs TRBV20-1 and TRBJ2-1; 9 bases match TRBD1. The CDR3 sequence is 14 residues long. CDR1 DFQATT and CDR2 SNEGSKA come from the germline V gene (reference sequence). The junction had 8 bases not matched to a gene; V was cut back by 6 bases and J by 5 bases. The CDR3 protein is CSALDRGGNNEQFF. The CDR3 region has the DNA TGCAGTGCCCTGGACAGGGGCGGAAACAATGAGCAGTTCTTC.

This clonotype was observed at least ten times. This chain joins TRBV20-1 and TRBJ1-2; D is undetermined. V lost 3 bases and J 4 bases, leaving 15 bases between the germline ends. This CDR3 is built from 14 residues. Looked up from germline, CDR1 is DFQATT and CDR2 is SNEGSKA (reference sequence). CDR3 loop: CSASAPGVLYGYTF. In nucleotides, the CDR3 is TGCAGTGCTAGTGCTCCGGGAGTACTCTATGGCTACACCTTC.

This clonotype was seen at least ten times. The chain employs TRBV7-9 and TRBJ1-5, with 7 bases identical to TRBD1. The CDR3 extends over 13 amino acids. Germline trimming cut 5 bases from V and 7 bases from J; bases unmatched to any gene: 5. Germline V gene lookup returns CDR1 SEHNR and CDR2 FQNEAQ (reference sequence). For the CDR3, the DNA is TGTGCCAGCAGCCGACAGGGCGGACAGCCCCAGCATTTT. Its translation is CASSRQGGQPQHF. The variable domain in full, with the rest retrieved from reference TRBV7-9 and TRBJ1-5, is DTGVSQNPRHKITKRGQNVTFRCDPISEHNRLYWYRQTLGQGPEFLTYFQNEAQLEKSRLLSDRFSAERPKGSFSTLEIQRTEQGDSAMYLCASSRQGGQPQHFGDGTRLSIL.

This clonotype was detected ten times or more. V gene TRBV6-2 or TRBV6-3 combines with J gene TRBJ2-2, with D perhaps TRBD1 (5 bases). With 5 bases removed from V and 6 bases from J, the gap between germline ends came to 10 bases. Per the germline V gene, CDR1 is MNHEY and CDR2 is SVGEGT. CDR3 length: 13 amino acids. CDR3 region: CASSADSSGELFF. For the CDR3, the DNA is TGTGCCAGCAGTGCCGACAGTTCCGGGGAGCTGTTTTTT.

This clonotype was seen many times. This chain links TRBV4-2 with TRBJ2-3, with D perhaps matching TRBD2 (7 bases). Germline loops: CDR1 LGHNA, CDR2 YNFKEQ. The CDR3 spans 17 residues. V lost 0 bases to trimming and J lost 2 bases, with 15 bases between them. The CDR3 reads CASSQEITRGATDTQYF. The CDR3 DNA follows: TGTGCCAGCAGCCAAGAGATTACTCGGGGGGCCACAGATACGCAGTATTTT.

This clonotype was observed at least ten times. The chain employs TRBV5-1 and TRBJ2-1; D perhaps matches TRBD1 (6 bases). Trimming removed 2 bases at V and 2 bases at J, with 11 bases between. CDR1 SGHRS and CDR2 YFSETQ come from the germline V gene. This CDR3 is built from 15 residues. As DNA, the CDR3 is TGCGCCAGCAGCTTCCAGGGGAACACCTACAATGAGCAGTTCTTC. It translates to CASSFQGNTYNEQFF.

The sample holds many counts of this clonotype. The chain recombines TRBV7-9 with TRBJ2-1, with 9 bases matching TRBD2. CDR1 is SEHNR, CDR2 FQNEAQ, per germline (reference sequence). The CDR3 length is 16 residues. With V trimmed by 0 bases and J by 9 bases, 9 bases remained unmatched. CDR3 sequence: CASSLAGSGSHTEQFF. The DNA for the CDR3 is TGTGCCAGCAGCTTAGCAGGTAGCGGGAGTCATACTGAGCAGTTCTTC.

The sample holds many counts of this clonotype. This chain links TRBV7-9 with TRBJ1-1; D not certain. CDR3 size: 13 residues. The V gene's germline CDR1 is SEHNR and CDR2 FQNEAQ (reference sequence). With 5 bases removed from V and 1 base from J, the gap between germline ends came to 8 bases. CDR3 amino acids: CASSINTNTEAFF. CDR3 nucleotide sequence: TGTGCCAGCAGCATAAACACGAACACTGAAGCTTTCTTT.